This TCR beta chain was documented in a study of blood T cells in healthy people across ages. Germline-derived CDR1 and CDR2 are MNHEY and SVGAGI. The V gene lost 2 bases and the J gene lost 7 bases, with 11 bases spanning the gap. This CDR3 is 13 amino acids long. Primers used in a second PCR of about 6 to 11 cycles were a sample-barcoded 5' primer and a J-beta primer mix. Researchers report that a template-switch adaptor with 12 random nucleotides tagged each cDNA molecule. Via MiXCR, TCRdb re-called the 5' RACE reads, giving one row per CDR3 protein. This table has fewer than 800,000 distinct CDR3 sequences, about 21% appearing once. Donors each provided about 10 milliliters of peripheral blood. Broader study findings: The study found more naive CD4+ cells and higher diversity in long-lived than aged donors. Naive T cell percentage showed a strong correlation with TCR beta diversity.

Comment on this clonotype: Its specificity is not known.

The origin of this receptor is a man in his 70s in good health. Specimen: blood. J is TRBJ1-2 and V is TRBV6-5; D perhaps matches TRBD1 (5 bases). The chain's CDR3 is CASSYRDQVGYTF. The CDR3 region has the DNA TGTGCCAGCAGTTACAGGGACCAAGTTGGCTACACCTTC.